Given below is one T cell receptor (beta chain) in context. Its matching antigen is unknown. The ends were cut back, 0 bases at V and 0 bases at J, with 7 bases in the middle. Germline V gene sequence: CDR1 SGHRS, CDR2 YFSETQ. The CDR3 consists of 16 residues. These data originate in a study of radiotherapy plus CTLA-4 blockade in lung cancer. About the study: Among patients, roughly 17% showed objective responses, and 30% to 35% had disease control.

Alongside CTLA-4 blockade with ipilimumab, patients with chemo-refractory metastatic non-small-cell lung cancer received focal radiation. Some clones are missing from TCRdb's copy, which holds only in-frame ones; the method was immunoSEQ multiplex PCR. The sample yields roughly 55,000 clones, 70% to 80% seen once. Overall study results and limits: Peripheral blood showed expansion of tumor-derived TCR clones after radiotherapy and ipilimumab. Strongest reported response predictors: early blood clone changes and post-radiation interferon-beta.

The receptor's source is a human donor with non-small cell lung cancer whose response to radiotherapy plus ipilimumab could not be evaluated. The specimen was peripheral blood, collected from a patient treated with radiotherapy plus ipilimumab. This chain links TRBV5-1 with TRBJ2-6; no clear D. CDR3 sequence reads: CASSLERPSGANVLTF. Here the CDR3 DNA reads TGCGCCAGCAGCTTGGAGCGACCCTCTGGGGCCAACGTCCTGACTTTC.